This T cell receptor beta chain was profiled in a study of T cells in Graves' hyperthyroidism and ophthalmopathy. In its sample, this clonotype was seen a few times. The antigen remains unidentified. In germline, CDR1 is SGHAT, CDR2 FQNNGV. There are 16 residues in the CDR3. J was trimmed by 10 bases and V by 6 bases; bases with no gene match: 14. Overall study findings and caveats: Among thyroid clonotypes expanded above 0.001, most also appeared in blood.

The TCR beta CDR3 regions underwent amplification using RNA transcripts as the source. With the HTBI primer set, the TCR CDR3 went through a first round of RT-PCR. One entry per CDR3 protein, called by TCRdb with MiXCR from the multiplex PCR reads. The sample contains under 400,000 distinct CDR3 sequences, approximately 17% of which appear only once. Clinical symptoms, serum thyroxine and TRAb, thyroid ultrasound and orbital computed tomography together formed the diagnostic basis. Sequenced material: blood. The receptor was derived from a man in his thirties or forties with Graves' hyperthyroidism. V and J are TRBV11-2 and TRBJ1-6; 8 positions match TRBD1. CDR3 nucleotides: TGTGCCAGCAGGCCGCTCCGTGACAGGGGAAAATCACCCCTCCACTTT. This sequence encodes CASRPLRDRGKSPLHF.